These T cell receptor beta chains were read from a single sample in a study of cytomegalovirus exposure and HLA in healthy donors. Here immunoSEQ multiplex PCR was the method, and the copy in TCRdb shows in-frame clones only, minus some. The table records around 210,000 clones, just under 80% of them present only once. What was sequenced was PBMCs. These receptors came from a boy between 5 and 17 years old in good health and CMV-seronegative. Both conserved end residues are part of each CDR3. D genes are given only for firm matches. Clone size is shown for a subset of rows, as once, few, many or a class of expanded clone.

v_gene: TRBV12-5
abundance: NA
j_gene: TRBJ2-7
d_gene: TRBD1
CDR3nt: TGTGCTAGTGGCCACCGGGACAGGGTCGACGAGCAGTACTTC
CDR3aa: CASGHRDRVDEQYF

v_gene: TRBV30
abundance: NA
j_gene: TRBJ2-1
d_gene: TRBD1
CDR3nt: TGTGCCTGGAGTGTAGGGGACAGGGTACCGAATGAGCAGTTCTTC
CDR3aa: CAWSVGDRVPNEQFF

v_gene: TRBV2
abundance: once
j_gene: TRBJ2-5
d_gene: NA
CDR3nt: TGTGCCAGCAGTGACCCGAGGACCCAGTACTTC
CDR3aa: CASSDPRTQYF

v_gene: TRBV10-1
abundance: NA
j_gene: TRBJ2-3
d_gene: NA
CDR3nt: TGCGCCAGCAGTGATCGCGGACAAGCGCCCCGAATCCCGACAGATACGCAGTATTTT
CDR3aa: CASSDRGQAPRIPTDTQYF

v_gene: TRBV7-9
abundance: few
j_gene: TRBJ2-2
d_gene: NA
CDR3nt: TGTGCCAGCACCCTCCGGGGCACCGGGGAGCTGTTTTTT
CDR3aa: CASTLRGTGELFF

v_gene: TRBV5-1
abundance: NA
j_gene: TRBJ1-5
d_gene: TRBD1
CDR3nt: TGCGCCAGCAGCCGAGGGGGACAGGACTTTAGCAATCAGCCCCAGCATTTT
CDR3aa: CASSRGGQDFSNQPQHF

v_gene: TRBV7-2
abundance: NA
j_gene: TRBJ2-3
d_gene: NA
CDR3nt: TGTGCCAGCAGCTCATCAAATACGCAGTATTTT
CDR3aa: CASSSSNTQYF

v_gene: TRBV30
abundance: NA
j_gene: TRBJ1-1
d_gene: NA
CDR3nt: TGTGCCTGGAGTGTTTTCCAGAACACTGAAGCTTTCTTT
CDR3aa: CAWSVFQNTEAFF

v_gene: TRBV30
abundance: NA
j_gene: TRBJ1-5
d_gene: TRBD1
CDR3nt: TGTGCCTGGAGCACAGGGGGCGATCAGCCCCAGCATTTT
CDR3aa: CAWSTGGDQPQHF

v_gene: TRBV6-1
abundance: NA
j_gene: TRBJ1-5
d_gene: TRBD1
CDR3nt: TGTGCCAGCAGTGGGGGCCTACAGGGGCGGGGTCAGCCCCAGCATTTT
CDR3aa: CASSGGLQGRGQPQHF

v_gene: TRBV5-1
abundance: NA
j_gene: TRBJ2-5
d_gene: NA
CDR3nt: TGCGCCAGCAGCTTGGAGGGTAGCGGAGAGAACCAGTACTTC
CDR3aa: CASSLEGSGENQYF

v_gene: TRBV5-6
abundance: NA
j_gene: TRBJ2-7
d_gene: NA
CDR3nt: TGTGCCGGCAGCTTGGTCTTCGCCTACGAGCAGTACTTC
CDR3aa: CAGSLVFAYEQYF

v_gene: TRBV10-1
abundance: NA
j_gene: TRBJ2-5
d_gene: TRBD1
CDR3nt: TGCGCCAGCAGCAGGGACAGGGGGCACGGGGAGACCCAGTACTTC
CDR3aa: CASSRDRGHGETQYF

v_gene: TRBV18
abundance: few
j_gene: TRBJ1-3
d_gene: TRBD1
CDR3nt: TGTGCCAGCTCACCCAAGACAGGGCCCAACTCTGGAAACACCATATATTTT
CDR3aa: CASSPKTGPNSGNTIYF

v_gene: TRBV7-9
abundance: NA
j_gene: TRBJ2-1
d_gene: TRBD1
CDR3nt: TGTGCCAGCAGCGAGACAGGGGGATCCTACAATGAGCAGTTCTTC
CDR3aa: CASSETGGSYNEQFF

v_gene: TRBV11-3
abundance: NA
j_gene: TRBJ1-1
d_gene: TRBD1
CDR3nt: TGTGCCAGCAGCTCCAACCTACGGACAGGGGACACTGAAGCTTTCTTT
CDR3aa: CASSSNLRTGDTEAFF

v_gene: TRBV18
abundance: NA
j_gene: TRBJ1-1
d_gene: TRBD1
CDR3nt: TGTGCCAGCCGACAGGGGATCAACACTGAAGCTTTCTTT
CDR3aa: CASRQGINTEAFF

v_gene: TRBV5-4
abundance: NA
j_gene: TRBJ1-1
d_gene: TRBD1
CDR3nt: TGTGCCAGCAGCGTCCCTAAAGGCGGGACAGGTCATACTGAAGCTTTCTTT
CDR3aa: CASSVPKGGTGHTEAFF

v_gene: TRBV10-3
abundance: NA
j_gene: TRBJ1-2
d_gene: NA
CDR3nt: TGTGCCATCAGCAACAGGATTAACTATGGCTACACCTTC
CDR3aa: CAISNRINYGYTF

v_gene: TRBV7-8
abundance: NA
j_gene: TRBJ2-3
d_gene: NA
CDR3nt: TGTGCCAGCAGACCAGATCCAAGCACAGATACGCAGTATTTT
CDR3aa: CASRPDPSTDTQYF

v_gene: TRBV7-9
abundance: once
j_gene: TRBJ2-5
d_gene: TRBD2
CDR3nt: TGTGCCAGCAGCTTGGTGCGGGAGAGGGAGACCCAGTACTTC
CDR3aa: CASSLVRERETQYF

v_gene: TRBV6-1
abundance: NA
j_gene: TRBJ2-3
d_gene: NA
CDR3nt: TGTGCCAGCACGGTTGCGTTCCAAGGCACAGATACGCAGTATTTT
CDR3aa: CASTVAFQGTDTQYF

v_gene: TRBV2
abundance: NA
j_gene: TRBJ1-1
d_gene: NA
CDR3nt: TGTGCCAGCAGTGAACTCCCTATAACTGAAGCTTTCTTT
CDR3aa: CASSELPITEAFF

v_gene: TRBV4-2
abundance: few
j_gene: TRBJ2-5
d_gene: NA
CDR3nt: TGTGCCAGCAGCCAAGGGGAGAAGGAGACCCAGTACTTC
CDR3aa: CASSQGEKETQYF

v_gene: TRBV4-2
abundance: NA
j_gene: TRBJ2-7
d_gene: NA
CDR3nt: TGTGCCAGCAGCCAAAATACCCGACAGTCCTACGGGCAGTACTTC
CDR3aa: CASSQNTRQSYGQYF

v_gene: TRBV7-7
abundance: NA
j_gene: TRBJ2-7
d_gene: TRBD1
CDR3nt: TGTGCCAGCAGCTCAGGGACAGGGTCCTACGAGCAGTACTTC
CDR3aa: CASSSGTGSYEQYF

v_gene: TRBV11-3
abundance: NA
j_gene: TRBJ1-1
d_gene: TRBD1
CDR3nt: TGTGCCAGCAGCCGGGCAGGGGGCACTGAAGCTTTCTTT
CDR3aa: CASSRAGGTEAFF